These 18 T cell receptor beta chains originate from one sample sequenced in a study of CD8 T cells in Susac syndrome. cDNA came from about 0.5 to 1 ug RNA primed by random hexamers. TCRdb re-derived calls from the immunoSEQ multiplex PCR reads in MiXCR, one entry per CDR3 protein. This sample carries about 150,000 distinct CDR3 sequences, roughly 96% of them seen once, and the ten largest clones take approximately 0.15%. The specimen was CD4+ T cells from PBMCs. The receptors were gathered from a human donor with Susac syndrome.

This rearrangement joins TRBV5-1 to TRBJ2-6; possibly TRBD1 or TRBD2 for D (5 bases each). Trimming cost V 3 bases and J 9 bases, with 10 bases left between them. Germline CDR1 SGHRS, CDR2 YFSETQ. This CDR3 has 13 amino acids. This chain's CDR3 is CASSSGQLNVLTF. CDR3 DNA: TGCGCCAGCAGCTCGGGGCAACTCAACGTCCTGACTTTC.

The rearrangement joins TRBV20-1 to TRBJ2-3, with 7 bases identical to TRBD1. The CDR3 totals 15 residues. Germline CDR1 reads DFQATT; CDR2 reads SNEGSKA (reference sequence). V lost 5 bases and J lost 0; bases outside the gene matches: 8. The chain's CDR3 is CSALPLQGSTDTQYF. CDR3 coding DNA: TGCAGTGCTCTCCCCCTACAGGGGAGCACAGATACGCAGTATTTT.

The V and J genes are TRBV19 and TRBJ2-1; 9 nucleotides line up with TRBD1. The CDR3 is 12 amino acids. The ends lost 6 bases at V and 8 bases at J; junction bases unmatched: 2. CDR1 LNHDA and CDR2 SQIVND come from the germline V gene (reference sequence). CDR3 DNA sequence: TGTGCCAGTAGACAGGGGGCGTATGAGCAGTTCTTC. This gives the protein CASRQGAYEQFF.

V usage is TRBV20-1 and J usage is TRBJ1-1, with D tentatively TRBD1 (5 bases). This CDR3 region has 12 residues. Germline CDR1 is DFQATT and CDR2 is SNEGSKA (reference sequence). V gave up 4 bases and J gave up 3 bases, with 9 bases separating them. The CDR3 region is CSATGLDTEAFF. The CDR3 DNA follows: TGCAGTGCTACGGGGCTTGACACTGAAGCTTTCTTT.

The CDR3 here is CASSSPKDRGQETQYF. The CDR3 nucleotides read TGTGCCAGCAGCTCCCCGAAGGACAGGGGGCAAGAGACCCAGTACTTC. J is TRBJ2-5 and V is TRBV5-4, with TRBD1 matching 10 bases. CDR1 is SGHNT and CDR2 is YYREEE in the germline V gene (reference sequence). Trimming took 3 bases from V and 2 from J; bases not matched to a gene: 7. The CDR3 sequence is 16 residues long.

The chain has TRBV10-3 and TRBJ2-5, with TRBD2 as a possible D gene (6 bases). The ends were cut back, 2 bases at V and 7 bases at J, with 8 bases in the middle. Germline-derived CDR1 and CDR2 are ENHRY and SYGVKD. The CDR3 runs 12 residues. CDR3 nucleotides: TGTGCCATCAGTGAGGACGGGAGGACCCAGTACTTC. This codes for CAISEDGRTQYF.

The V gene is TRBV9, the J gene TRBJ1-2, with 10 nucleotides matching TRBD1. The CDR3 loop spans 17 amino acids. CDR1 and CDR2 from the germline V gene are SGDLS and YYNGEE. Losses at the gene ends were 2 bases for V and 3 bases for J; bases not matched to a gene: 10. CDR3 residues: CASSVDLRDRGDYGYTF. CDR3 nucleotides: TGTGCCAGCAGCGTCGACCTCCGGGACAGGGGCGACTATGGCTACACCTTC.

The chain uses TRBV6-5 and TRBJ2-4, with TRBD2 as a possible D gene (5 bases). Germline V CDR1 and CDR2: MNHEY, SVGAGI. This CDR3 region has 13 residues. V lost 3 bases and J lost 7, with 10 bases in between. The CDR3: CASSYDPGNIQYF. The CDR3 DNA is TGTGCCAGCAGTTATGACCCGGGGAACATTCAGTACTTC.

J is TRBJ1-2 and V is TRBV7-2; 7 positions match TRBD1. The junction had 12 bases not matched to a gene; V was cut back by 1 base and J by 4 bases. This CDR3 has 17 amino acids. Looked up from germline, CDR1 is SGHTA and CDR2 is FQGNSA. DNA of the CDR3: TGTGCCAGCAGCTTAGGGTCCCCAGGGACAGCTTTCTATGGCTACACCTTC. It translates to CASSLGSPGTAFYGYTF.

The rearrangement links TRBV18 to TRBJ1-5, with D unresolved. In germline, CDR1 is KGHSH, CDR2 LQKENI. This CDR3 region has 15 residues. V was clipped by 3 bases and J by 1 base, with 10 bases between them. For the CDR3, the DNA is TGTGCCAGCTCACCGAGTGGCAGCAGCAATCAGCCCCAGCATTTT. Protein sequence: CASSPSGSSNQPQHF.

This clonotype was picked up one time. The J gene is TRBJ2-5, the V gene TRBV20-1; 10 bases are a match to TRBD2. Germline V gives CDR1 DFQATT, CDR2 SNEGSKA (reference sequence). The ends lost 0 bases at V and 7 bases at J; junction bases unmatched: 8. The CDR3 has 15 amino acids. For the CDR3, the DNA is TGCAGTGCTAGAGATCCCAGCGGGGGGGCCGGGACCCAGTACTTC. This encodes CSARDPSGGAGTQYF.

The genes are TRBV14 and TRBJ2-1; tentative D call: TRBD2 (5 bases). Germline CDR1 is SGHDN and CDR2 is FVKESK. This CDR3 comprises 14 residues. Trimming removed 0 bases from V and 13 bases from J, with 16 bases in between. CDR3 DNA sequence: TGTGCCAGCAGCCAAGATACAGTGCCGGGATCCCAGTTCTTC. Translating it yields CASSQDTVPGSQFF.

The sample holds one count of this clonotype. The rearrangement uses TRBV20-1 and TRBJ2-1; D remains ambiguous. V shed 1 base and J shed 4 bases, with 11 bases lying between them. Germline V lookup: CDR1 DFQATT, CDR2 SNEGSKA (reference sequence). This CDR3 is built from 14 residues. CDR3 sequence (DNA): TGCAGTGCTAGAGGGAGTAGAGAGTACAATGAGCAGTTCTTC. This codes for CSARGSREYNEQFF.

The V and J genes are TRBV6-6 and TRBJ2-3; 10 bases match TRBD2. CDR1 is MNHNY, CDR2 SVGAGI, per germline (reference sequence). Trimming cost V 6 bases and J 3 bases; bases outside gene matches: 3. CDR3 length: 14 amino acids. CDR3 in DNA: TGTGCCAGCAGCCTTAGCGGGAGGACAGATACGCAGTATTTT. Residues: CASSLSGRTDTQYF.

The chain is built from TRBV20-1 and TRBJ2-5; D unclear. V was cut by 0 bases and J by 4 bases, with 15 bases left in between. Looked up from germline, CDR1 is DFQATT and CDR2 is SNEGSKA (reference sequence). This CDR3 region has 15 residues. CDR3 nucleotide sequence: TGCAGTGCTAGAGAAGCAAGGACCGTGATAGAGACCCAGTACTTC. It is translated as CSAREARTVIETQYF.

This sequence joins TRBV5-6 and TRBJ2-7; D may be TRBD1 (6 bases). This CDR3 contains 14 residues. V lost 0 bases to trimming and J lost 3 bases, with 10 bases between them. CDR1 and CDR2 (germline): SGHDT, YYEEEE. This chain's CDR3 is CASSLAQGVYEQYF. CDR3 DNA: TGTGCCAGCAGCTTGGCACAGGGAGTCTACGAGCAGTACTTC.

In its sample, this clonotype was seen once. The J gene is TRBJ2-7, the V gene TRBV6-2 or TRBV6-3, with 7 nucleotides matching TRBD1. The J segment lost 0 bases and the V segment lost 6 bases, leaving 11 bases of the junction unmatched. The CDR3 runs to 16 residues. The germline CDR1 and CDR2 sequences are MNHEY and SVGEGT. The CDR3 bases are TGTGCCAGCAGGACCGAAGGGACAGTTTACTCCTACGAGCAGTACTTC. Translated: CASRTEGTVYSYEQYF.

J is TRBJ1-2 and V is TRBV4-1; tentative D call: TRBD1 (5 bases). V was cut by 1 base and J by 4 bases, with 10 bases left in between. Germline values: CDR1 MGHRA, CDR2 YSYEKL. The CDR3 is 14 residues long. The CDR3 reads CASSQGQGSYGYTF. The CDR3 coding sequence is TGCGCCAGCAGCCAAGGCCAGGGTTCCTATGGCTACACCTTC.